This T cell receptor beta chain comes out of a study of shared clonotypes between healthy human individuals. Across the study: Aged between 18 and 49, the donors were a couple of women and a few men.

TCRdb's table, derived via immunoSEQ multiplex PCR, lists solely in-frame clones and lacks some. The data show about 2.4 million clones, with roughly 93% seen just once and 0.35% to 0.45% held by the top ten. The CDR3 spans 14 residues. Germline lookup yields CDR1 MNHEY and CDR2 SVGAGI. The germline V and J ends were trimmed by 4 bases and 3 bases, with 13 bases remaining between them. General study results and limits: Rarefaction revealed incomplete sorted-subset sequencing despite large depth. It was the few donors that limited the genetic and exposure-history diversity represented. On the whole, naive subsets had larger estimated richness than memory subsets had.

In regard to this clone: Its antigen remains unidentified.

Sequenced input: naive CD4+ T cells from PBMCs. Described subset: CD45RA+ positively selected. The sequence was obtained from a man younger than 35 in good health. Some clones in this sample may be carry-over from other donors' samples. The rearrangement uses TRBV6-5 and TRBJ2-7, with D tentatively TRBD1 or TRBD2 (5 bases each). Here the CDR3 reads CASSSSGASYEQYF. The CDR3 DNA reads TGTGCCAGCAGTTCCTCCGGGGCCAGCTACGAGCAGTACTTC.